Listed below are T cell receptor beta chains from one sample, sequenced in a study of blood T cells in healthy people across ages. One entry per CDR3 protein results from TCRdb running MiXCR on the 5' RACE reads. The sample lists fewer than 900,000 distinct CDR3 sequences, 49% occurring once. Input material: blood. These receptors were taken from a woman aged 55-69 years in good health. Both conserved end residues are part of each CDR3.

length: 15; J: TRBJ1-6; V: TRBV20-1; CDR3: CSARPEDRGNSPLHF
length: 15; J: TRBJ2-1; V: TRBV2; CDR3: CASKGRESSYNEQFF
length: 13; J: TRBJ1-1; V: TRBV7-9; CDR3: CASSLPPNTEAFF
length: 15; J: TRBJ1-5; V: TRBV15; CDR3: CATSRDRDSYQPQHF
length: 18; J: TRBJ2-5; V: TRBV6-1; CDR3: CASSPASGRRLHTDEQYF
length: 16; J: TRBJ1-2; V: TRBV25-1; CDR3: CASSGPVSGLYYGYTF
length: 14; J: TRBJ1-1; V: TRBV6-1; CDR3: CASSEEGSGTEAFF
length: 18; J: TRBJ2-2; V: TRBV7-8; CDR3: CASSPRSSGRLNTGELFF
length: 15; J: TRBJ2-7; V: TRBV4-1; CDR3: CASSHTGGFGYEQYF
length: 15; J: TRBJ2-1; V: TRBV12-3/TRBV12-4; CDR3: CASNPRQGPYNEQFF
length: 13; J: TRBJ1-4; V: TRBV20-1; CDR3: CSAKTGTNEKLFF
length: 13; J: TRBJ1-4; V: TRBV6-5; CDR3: CASSYREQGGLFF
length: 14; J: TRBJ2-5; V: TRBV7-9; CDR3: CASRRQGGGETQYF
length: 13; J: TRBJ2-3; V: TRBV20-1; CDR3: CSALGPGTDTQYF
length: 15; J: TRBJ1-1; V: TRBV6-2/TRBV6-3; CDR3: CASSYSHQGNTEAFF
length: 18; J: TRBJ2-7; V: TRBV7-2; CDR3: CASSLGSTGLKGSYEQYF
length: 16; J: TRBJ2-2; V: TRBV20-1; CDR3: CSASSLLGSRNGELFF
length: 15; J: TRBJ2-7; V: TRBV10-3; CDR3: CAISEDRPDSYEQYF
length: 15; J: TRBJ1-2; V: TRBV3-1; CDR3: CASSQETPERSGYTF
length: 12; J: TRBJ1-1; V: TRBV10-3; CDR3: CATHRGDTEAFF
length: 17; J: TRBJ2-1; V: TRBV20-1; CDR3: CSASPRRESLSYNEQFF
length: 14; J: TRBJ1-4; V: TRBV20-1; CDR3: CSARDNTGVGKLFF
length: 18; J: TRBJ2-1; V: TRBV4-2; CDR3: CASSRTLRVGVGNNEQFF
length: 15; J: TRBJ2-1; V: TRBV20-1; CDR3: CSARDQGLGVYEQFF
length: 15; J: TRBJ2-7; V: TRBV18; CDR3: CASSVSTGAGNEQYF
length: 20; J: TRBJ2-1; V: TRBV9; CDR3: CASSVYPSPLGRSSYNEQFF
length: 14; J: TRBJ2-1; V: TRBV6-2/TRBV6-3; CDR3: CASSYTSSLDEQFF
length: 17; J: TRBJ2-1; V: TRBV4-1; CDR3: CASSHLRTGTRQHEQFF
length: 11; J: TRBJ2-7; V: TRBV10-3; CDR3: CATGLDYEQYF
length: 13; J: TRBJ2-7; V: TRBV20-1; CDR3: CSAVSGSHYEQYF
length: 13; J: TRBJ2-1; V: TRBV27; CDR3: CASSFPASTEQFF
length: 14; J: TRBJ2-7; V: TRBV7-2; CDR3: CASRPRAGTYEQYF